This is a list of T cell receptor beta chains from one sample in a study of early T cells in non-severe SARS-CoV-2 infection. TCRdb independently ran MiXCR on the 5' RACE reads; one entry per CDR3 protein. The repertoire holds approximately 100,000 distinct CDR3 sequences, roughly 11% seen once, with 4.5% to 5.5% in the top ten. The sequenced sample was whole blood. All receptors derive from an adult who was a healthcare worker with PCR-confirmed SARS-CoV-2 infection or an uninfected control (not recorded which). The conserved cysteine and the conserved F or W are not part of the CDR3 here. The D gene is left open where the match is weak.

j_gene,v_gene,d_gene,CDR3aa
TRBJ1-1,TRBV18,NA,ASSPAREHEAF
TRBJ1-6,TRBV4-2,TRBD1,ASTPGDRDNSPLH
TRBJ2-7,TRBV2,TRBD2,ASRLAGDEQY
TRBJ2-5,TRBV29-1,TRBD2,SAAGVGETQY
TRBJ1-5,TRBV29-1,NA,SVAKYSNQPQH
TRBJ2-3,TRBV29-1,TRBD2,SVEAGGSPDTQY
TRBJ2-1,TRBV18,NA,ASSPWQGNEQF
TRBJ2-2,TRBV30,NA,AWTPPWGANTGELF
TRBJ1-6,TRBV11-2,NA,ASSLPTGFNSPLH
TRBJ1-5,TRBV4-1,NA,ASSQAGAYSNQPQH
TRBJ2-7,TRBV6-2/TRBV6-3,TRBD2,ASSSTRTSRPYEQY
TRBJ2-7,TRBV5-1,TRBD2,ASSPLASSSYEQY
TRBJ2-7,TRBV19,TRBD2,ASSIRLAGMGYEQY
TRBJ2-7,TRBV11-2,NA,ASSLLGNSGNYEQY
TRBJ1-4,TRBV20-1,TRBD1,SARGPGQGRATNEKLF
TRBJ2-7,TRBV27,NA,ASSLTTSGEQY
TRBJ1-4,TRBV3-1,NA,ASSQARTTNEKLF
TRBJ2-5,TRBV30,NA,AWSQPQETQY
TRBJ1-2,TRBV6-1,TRBD1,ASITDRAKGYT
TRBJ2-2,TRBV12-3/TRBV12-4,TRBD2,ASSFTSANTGELF
TRBJ2-1,TRBV12-3/TRBV12-4,NA,ASSPTGPNEQF
TRBJ1-6,TRBV27,TRBD1,ASRRGDSLNSPLH
TRBJ1-1,TRBV5-1,NA,ASSLAPETEAF
TRBJ1-2,TRBV7-2,TRBD1,ASSLRRQGAIDGYT
TRBJ2-1,TRBV7-2,NA,ASSFGWRGSYNEQF
TRBJ2-1,TRBV5-1,NA,ASSLARNNEQF
TRBJ1-2,TRBV6-2/TRBV6-3,NA,ASREGSYGYT
TRBJ2-7,TRBV18,NA,ASTNPTGRYEQY
TRBJ2-2,TRBV5-1,NA,ASSSAPPNTGELF
TRBJ2-3,TRBV24-1,NA,ATSDGGGVRTQY
TRBJ2-7,TRBV29-1,NA,SVGGVLVYEQY
TRBJ1-2,TRBV27,TRBD1,ASSSISGGIGYGYT
TRBJ2-7,TRBV18,NA,ASSPELDLRGFAEQY
TRBJ2-1,TRBV7-6,TRBD2,ASSLRGTSRNEQF
TRBJ1-5,TRBV11-2,NA,ASSSSGTVNQPQH
TRBJ2-1,TRBV29-1,TRBD2,SVPGLRGPNNEQF
TRBJ1-1,TRBV6-5,NA,ASRLGGQRAF
TRBJ2-5,TRBV18,NA,ASSPREVQETQY
TRBJ1-2,TRBV6-2/TRBV6-3,NA,ASSYYRQNYGYT
TRBJ2-6,TRBV7-3,NA,ASSHLLGSGANVLT
TRBJ2-3,TRBV5-1,TRBD1,ASSDHRGIVTDTQY
TRBJ2-3,TRBV9,NA,ASSVVGIGTDTQY
TRBJ2-7,TRBV29-1,NA,SVTGSSYEQY
TRBJ2-1,TRBV3-1,TRBD2,ASSSSGSSANEQF
TRBJ2-7,TRBV20-1,NA,SARGGSSEQY
TRBJ2-7,TRBV18,NA,ASSPGHRAEQY
TRBJ2-4,TRBV20-1,NA,SARAGTGLNIQY
TRBJ1-2,TRBV13,NA,AWAGYT
TRBJ2-7,TRBV7-9,NA,ASSLHNHEQY
TRBJ2-3,TRBV29-1,NA,SVEDRGKLATDTQY
TRBJ1-6,TRBV5-1,NA,ASSLQTGNSPLH
TRBJ2-2,TRBV3-1,NA,ASSQERVPGELF
TRBJ2-1,TRBV6-2/TRBV6-3,NA,ASGNNEQF
TRBJ1-5,TRBV6-5,NA,ASSYEQVINQPQH
TRBJ1-2,TRBV29-1,NA,SVGSTSYGYT
TRBJ2-1,TRBV5-1,TRBD1,ASSWTGASLGNEQF
TRBJ2-6,TRBV4-1,NA,ASSPSEVPGANVLT
TRBJ1-2,TRBV28,NA,ASSFRATQNYGYT
TRBJ2-7,TRBV29-1,NA,SVSPGQEGYEQY
TRBJ1-1,TRBV5-1,NA,ASSLHTSNTEAF